This TCR beta chain stems from a study of T cells in Graves' hyperthyroidism and ophthalmopathy. This clonotype was found many times. Amplified TCR beta CDR3 regions derived from RNA transcripts. An initial round of RT-PCR targeting the TCR CDR3 relied on the HTBI primer set. TCRdb used MiXCR to reprocess the multiplex PCR reads, holding one entry per CDR3 protein. This table has about 350,000 distinct CDR3 sequences, 14% appearing once. The germline V gene encodes CDR1 SGHAT and CDR2 FQNNGV. CDR3 length: 11 residues. V was trimmed by 1 base and J by 7 bases, leaving 3 bases between them. This receptor was identified in a woman aged 25-40 years with Graves' hyperthyroidism. Sequenced material: blood. The V gene is TRBV11-2, the J gene TRBJ2-3; D ambiguous. CDR3 bases: TGTGCCAGCAGCTTAGGGAATACGCAGTATTTT. It yields the protein CASSLGNTQYF.